A selection of T cell receptor beta chains follows, all from one sample in a study of T cell responses to AZD1222 COVID-19 vaccine. Sequenced by immunoSEQ multiplex PCR; TCRdb stores in-frame clones only, minus some. The sample has 90,000 to 120,000 clones, 80% to 90% seen once. Here the sequenced sample was peripheral blood, taken on day 0 of AZD1222 vaccination. Receptor source: an adult in good health. CDR3s include the opening cysteine and the closing phenylalanine or tryptophan. The order of the fields is J gene, clone size, V gene, CDR3 protein. Some rows mark clone size as missing; the rest say once, few, many or name a class of expanded clone.

TRBJ2-1	NA	TRBV6-5	CASTLVQGADEQFF
TRBJ1-2	NA	TRBV18	CASVPGTVSLSHGYTF
TRBJ1-1	NA	TRBV18	CASSPPAGGHTEAFF
TRBJ1-4	NA	TRBV9	CASSPTRTGAGEKLFF
TRBJ2-2	NA	TRBV30	CASNRGQSTGELFF
TRBJ2-2	NA	TRBV7-3	CASTLGGRGSAGELFF
TRBJ1-2	NA	TRBV19	CASSTDGQARGGYTF
TRBJ1-3	NA	TRBV19	CASTPPQESSGNTIYF
TRBJ1-2	few	TRBV18	CASSPDRANYGYTF
TRBJ2-5	NA	TRBV5-1	CASSLGVIQETQYF
TRBJ2-7	NA	TRBV12-3/TRBV12-4	CASSLGYEQYF
TRBJ2-7	NA	TRBV19	CASGNYEQYF
TRBJ2-7	NA	TRBV19	CASSAKQGYEQYF
TRBJ1-1	NA	TRBV6-5	CASNKDLMNTEAFF
TRBJ2-5	NA	TRBV7-3	CASSHRGADTQYF
TRBJ2-7	NA	TRBV6-5	CASSPGFYEQYF
TRBJ2-1	NA	TRBV18	CASSSDREQFF
TRBJ2-7	NA	TRBV19	CASSPPPGALLHEQYF
TRBJ1-5	NA	TRBV11-3	CASSHGGVQPQHF
TRBJ2-1	NA	TRBV7-9	CASSPPRATFNEQFF
TRBJ1-5	NA	TRBV7-9	CASSSYSNQPQHF
TRBJ2-7	NA	TRBV11-2	CASSPVTGFSYEQYF
TRBJ2-7	NA	TRBV27	CASSYGGSGSYEQYF
TRBJ1-2	once	TRBV5-6	CASSRRLGYTF
TRBJ2-2	NA	TRBV27	CASSYTPRTGYTGELFF